The 28 T cell receptor beta chains below all came from one sample that was sequenced in a study of T cell responses to AZD1222 COVID-19 vaccine. Some clones are missing from TCRdb's copy, which holds only in-frame ones; the method was immunoSEQ multiplex PCR. Here the sample spans 130,000 to 150,000 clones, roughly 87% being singletons. Sequencing was performed on peripheral blood, taken on day 0 of AZD1222 vaccination. The source of these receptors is an adult in good health.

The rearrangement links TRBV7-2 to TRBJ1-3; D not certain. V was pared by 3 bases and J by 0 bases, with 6 bases between. In germline, CDR1 is SGHTA, CDR2 FQGNSA. The CDR3 covers 14 residues. The CDR3 loop is CASSFWGSGNTIYF. The CDR3 nucleotides are TGTGCCAGCAGCTTTTGGGGCTCTGGAAACACCATATATTTT.

The chain employs TRBV7-2 and TRBJ1-5; D gene unclear. The CDR3 is 14 amino acids. Germline-derived CDR1 and CDR2 are SGHTA and FQGNSA. V was cut by 5 bases and J by 4 bases, with 12 bases left in between. CDR3 in DNA: TGTGCCAGCAGCCTTCTGACCCTAAATCAGCCCCAGCATTTT. It codes for CASSLLTLNQPQHF.

The chain couples TRBV7-2 to TRBJ2-5; maybe TRBD1 (5 bases). V lost 6 bases and J 2 bases, leaving 7 bases between the germline ends. Germline V gene lookup returns CDR1 SGHTA and CDR2 FQGNSA. CDR3 size: 12 residues. CDR3 nucleotide sequence: TGTGCCAGCAGTAACAGGCAAGAGACCCAGTACTTC. Its protein product is CASSNRQETQYF. Variable domain in full (rest from reference TRBV7-2 and TRBJ2-5): GAGVSQSPSNKVTEKGKDVELRCDPISGHTALYWYRQSLGQGLEFLIYFQGNSAPDKSGLPSDRFSAERTGGSVSTLTIQRTQQEDSAVYLCASSNRQETQYFGPGTRLLVL.

V and J are TRBV6-5 and TRBJ1-3; no clear D. The length of the CDR3 is 15 residues. The V gene's germline CDR1 is MNHEY and CDR2 SVGAGI. V lost 5 bases and J 1 base, leaving 12 bases between the germline ends. The CDR3 bases are TGTGCCAGCAGTCAGCTACGTTGGTCTGGAAACACCATATATTTT. Translated: CASSQLRWSGNTIYF.

The CDR3 spells CASSRDAFNYGYTF. The CDR3 coding sequence is TGTGCCAGTAGTAGGGACGCCTTTAACTATGGCTACACCTTC. The rearrangement links TRBV19 to TRBJ1-2; possibly TRBD1 for D (5 bases). There are 14 residues in the CDR3. Germline CDR1 LNHDA, CDR2 SQIVND (reference sequence). The V and J ends lost 4 bases and 1 base respectively, with 10 bases between them.

The chain combines TRBV27 with TRBJ1-1; TRBD1 aligns across 10 bases. The CDR3 is 15 residues long. CDR1 is MNHEY, CDR2 SMNVEV, per germline (reference sequence). The junction had 9 bases not matched to a gene; V was cut back by 7 bases and J by 4 bases. CDR3 sequence reads: CASTFGQGGSTEAFF. The DNA for the CDR3 is TGTGCCAGCACCTTCGGACAGGGGGGGAGCACTGAAGCTTTCTTT.

This clone was seen only once. The chain couples TRBV4-3 to TRBJ1-2; TRBD1 matches 8 bases. V shed 0 bases, J shed 3 bases, and the junction held 9 bases outside the gene matches. The CDR3 runs to 17 residues. CDR1 and CDR2 from the germline V gene are LGHNA and YSLEER. The CDR3 loop reads CASSQDQGAIAYYGYTF. The CDR3 DNA follows: TGCGCCAGCAGCCAAGATCAGGGGGCGATTGCCTACTATGGCTACACCTTC.

In its sample, this clone was seen once. The chain combines TRBV28 with TRBJ1-5, with D perhaps matching TRBD1 (5 bases). The CDR3 has 15 residues. Germline V gives CDR1 MDHEN, CDR2 SYDVKM. Trimming left V 7 bases short and J 0 bases short, with 13 bases between. CDR3 nucleotide sequence: TGTGCCAGCAAGAAACTAGGGACTAGCAATCAGCCCCAGCATTTT. Amino acid sequence: CASKKLGTSNQPQHF. The full variable domain, completed using reference TRBV28 and TRBJ1-5, is DVKVTQSSRYLVKRTGEKVFLECVQDMDHENMFWYRQDPGLGLRLIYFSYDVKMKEKGDIPEGYSVSREKKERFSLILESASTNQTSMYLCASKKLGTSNQPQHFGDGTRLSIL.

In this sample, this clone turned up once. This sequence joins TRBV6-5 and TRBJ1-2; D may be TRBD1 (5 bases). The V end was cut by 2 bases, the J end by 7 bases, with 8 bases between. There are 12 residues in the CDR3. The V gene's germline CDR1 is MNHEY and CDR2 SVGAGI. CDR3 loop: CASSYPGRGYTF. CDR3 nucleotide sequence: TGTGCCAGCAGTTACCCGGGACGTGGCTACACCTTC.

This chain joins TRBV14 and TRBJ2-1; 8 positions agree with TRBD1. The V gene's germline CDR1 is SGHDN and CDR2 FVKESK. The CDR3 is 15 residues long. V was clipped by 1 base and J by 2 bases; unmatched bases: 1. The CDR3 sequence: CASSQAGGPYNEQFF. The CDR3, as DNA: TGTGCCAGCAGCCAAGCAGGGGGCCCCTACAATGAGCAGTTCTTC.

J is TRBJ2-7 and V is TRBV28, with a tentative D call TRBD2 (6 bases). The CDR3 consists of 15 residues. Trimming cost V 6 bases and J 3 bases, with 18 bases left between them. The germline V gene encodes CDR1 MDHEN and CDR2 SYDVKM. The CDR3 coding sequence is TGTGCCAGCAGGACCAAGCCGGGACTTCACTACGAGCAGTACTTC. Its translation is CASRTKPGLHYEQYF.

This clone was observed once. The chain employs TRBV7-2 and TRBJ1-4; D is unclear. Germline V gene lookup returns CDR1 SGHTA and CDR2 FQGNSA. Trimming cost V 2 bases and J 8 bases, with 12 bases left between them. This CDR3 comprises 14 residues. The chain's CDR3 is CASSLRGGGEKLFF. CDR3 in DNA: TGTGCCAGCAGCTTACGGGGAGGTGGCGAAAAACTGTTTTTT.

The genes are TRBV12-3 or TRBV12-4 and TRBJ1-2, with unresolved D. Trimming took off 5 bases at V and 6 bases at J, with 13 bases between the two ends. The CDR3 loop spans 13 amino acids. CDR3 coding DNA: TGTGCCAGCAGTCCGCAGAGTCTAAATGGCTACACCTTC. Its protein is CASSPQSLNGYTF.

The chain combines TRBV29-1 with TRBJ1-1; D unresolved. V lost 1 base, J lost 0 bases, and 6 bases lay in between. CDR1 SQVTM and CDR2 ANQGSEA come from the germline V gene. The CDR3 sequence is 13 residues long. The CDR3 coding sequence is TGCAGCGTTGAAGGACACATGAACACTGAAGCTTTCTTT. Its translation is CSVEGHMNTEAFF.

The chain employs TRBV5-5 and TRBJ1-1, with 7 bases aligning to TRBD1. Germline CDR1 and CDR2: SGHKS and YYEKEE (reference sequence). The V segment lost 3 bases and the J segment 5 bases; nucleotides outside the gene matches: 7. The CDR3 has 14 residues. CDR3 in DNA: TGTGCCAGCAGCTCGACAGGGTCTAGGACTGAAGCTTTCTTT. This codes for CASSSTGSRTEAFF.

This chain connects TRBV2 to TRBJ2-3; 8 positions match TRBD2. The CDR3 is 16 amino acids. Germline-derived CDR1 and CDR2 are SNHLY and FYNNEI. J lost 5 bases, V lost 4 bases, and 11 bases had no gene match. This CDR3 reads CASSGGSSGWLDTQYF. In DNA form, the CDR3 reads TGTGCCAGCAGTGGGGGTTCTAGCGGGTGGTTAGATACGCAGTATTTT. Together with reference TRBV2 and TRBJ2-3, the CDR3 gives the full variable domain: EPEVTQTPSHQVTQMGQEVILRCVPISNHLYFYWYRQILGQKVEFLVSFYNNEISEKSEIFDDQFSVERPDGSNFTLKIRSTKLEDSAMYFCASSGGSSGWLDTQYFGPGTRLTVL.

The V call is TRBV27, the J call TRBJ2-5, with TRBD2 matching over 8 bases. CDR1 is MNHEY and CDR2 is SMNVEV in the germline V gene (reference sequence). The V and J ends lost 5 bases and 1 base, in that order; junction bases with no gene match: 15. The CDR3 sequence is 18 residues long. The CDR3 DNA follows: TGTGCCAGCAGTCCAGATCCTCCGGGACTAGAGGCCCAAGAGACCCAGTACTTC. It yields the protein CASSPDPPGLEAQETQYF.

This chain connects TRBV27 to TRBJ1-1; the D is unclear. Looked up from germline, CDR1 is MNHEY and CDR2 is SMNVEV (reference sequence). This CDR3 has 15 residues. Trimming shortened V by 4 bases and J by 1 base, and 13 bases separated the two germline ends. CDR3 sequence reads: CASSSTTRTNTEAFF. The CDR3 DNA reads as TGTGCCAGCAGTTCGACGACAAGGACGAACACTGAAGCTTTCTTT.

This sequence joins TRBV27 and TRBJ1-3, with a weak D call TRBD1 (5 bases). This CDR3 spans 13 amino acids. Per germline, CDR1 MNHEY and CDR2 SMNVEV (reference sequence). Trimming took 0 bases from V and 9 from J, leaving 9 bases between them. In DNA form, the CDR3 reads TGTGCCAGCAGTTTATCTCCGGGGGGCACCATATATTTT. Protein product: CASSLSPGGTIYF.

DNA of the CDR3: TGCGCCAGCAGCCGGACTAGCGGGAGAGGGTACGAGCAGTACTTC. Amino acids: CASSRTSGRGYEQYF. The chain recombines TRBV4-3 with TRBJ2-7; TRBD2 agrees at 13 bases. There are 15 residues in the CDR3. CDR1 is LGHNA and CDR2 is YSLEER in the germline V gene. V lost 4 bases, J lost 4 bases, and 4 bases stayed unmatched.

This chain uses TRBV5-6 with TRBJ1-2; tentatively, D is TRBD1 (5 bases). The V end was cut by 0 bases, the J end by 7 bases, with 10 bases between. This CDR3 contains 13 residues. Per the germline V gene, CDR1 is SGHDT and CDR2 is YYEEEE. The CDR3 sequence: CASSLAGYGGYTF. The CDR3 region has the DNA TGTGCCAGCAGCTTGGCAGGGTACGGTGGCTACACCTTC. The full variable domain, completed using reference TRBV5-6 and TRBJ1-2, is DAGVTQSPTHLIKTRGQQVTLRCSPKSGHDTVSWYQQALGQGPQFIFQYYEEEERQRGNFPDRFSGHQFPNYSSELNVNALLLGDSALYLCASSLAGYGGYTFGSGTRLTVV.

This clone was seen only once. The chain uses TRBV18 and TRBJ2-7, with D possibly TRBD2 on 5 matching bases. The CDR3 has 14 residues. V lost 1 base and J lost 0, with 7 bases in between. CDR1 and CDR2 (germline): KGHSH, LQKENI. The CDR3 nucleotides read TGTGCCAGCTCACCACTAGCGACCTCCTACGAGCAGTACTTC. The encoded protein is CASSPLATSYEQYF.

The V gene is TRBV19, the J gene TRBJ2-7; 8 nucleotides align to TRBD1. V trimming: 3 bases; J trimming: 1 base; junction bases outside the gene matches: 5. Germline V gene lookup returns CDR1 LNHDA and CDR2 SQIVND (reference sequence). CDR3 length equals 15 residues. The CDR3 DNA follows: TGTGCCAGTAGTATCGACAGGGGACGGTCCTACGAGCAGTACTTC. Translating gives CASSIDRGRSYEQYF.

The chain employs TRBV7-9 and TRBJ1-4, with 10 bases aligning to TRBD1. This CDR3 is built from 18 residues. Losses at the gene ends were 1 base for V and 0 bases for J; bases not matched to a gene: 5. The germline V gene has CDR1 SEHNR and CDR2 FQNEAQ (reference sequence). CDR3 nucleotide sequence: TGTGCCAGCAGCTTAGGACCCGGGACAGGGGCAACTAATGAAAAACTGTTTTTT. It codes for CASSLGPGTGATNEKLFF.

The chain has TRBV24-1 and TRBJ1-4; D not certain. CDR3 length equals 15 residues. Trimming pared 4 bases from V and 0 bases from J, leaving 8 bases between. Germline V gives CDR1 KGHDR, CDR2 SFDVKD. CDR3 nucleotide sequence: TGTGCCACCAGTGACCCGGGAGCAACTAATGAAAAACTGTTTTTT. Protein: CATSDPGATNEKLFF.

The chain is built from TRBV28 and TRBJ1-5, with D possibly being TRBD1 (5 bases). CDR3 length: 15 residues. Trimming stripped 6 bases from V and 3 bases from J, with 15 bases between. Germline CDR1 MDHEN, CDR2 SYDVKM. The CDR3 loop reads CASSKVAGYNQPQHF. In DNA, the CDR3 is TGTGCCAGCAGCAAGGTAGCAGGGTACAATCAGCCCCAGCATTTT.

The gene calls are TRBV27 and TRBJ1-2; 11 bases agree with TRBD1. Trimming took 5 bases from V and 4 from J; bases not matched to a gene: 12. The CDR3 runs 17 residues. The germline gives CDR1 MNHEY, CDR2 SMNVEV (reference sequence). The CDR3 bases are TGTGCCAGCAGTCGCGGACAGGGGGCGCAGCAGGCCTATGGCTACACCTTC. As protein: CASSRGQGAQQAYGYTF.

J is TRBJ2-3 and V is TRBV7-2; perhaps TRBD2 as D (5 bases). V was clipped by 5 bases and J by 1 base, with 16 bases between them. This CDR3 region has 16 residues. CDR1 and CDR2 from the germline V gene are SGHTA and FQGNSA. CDR3 sequence: CASSPSAGSGTDTQYF. DNA for the CDR3: TGTGCCAGCAGCCCCTCGGCAGGTAGCGGCACAGATACGCAGTATTTT.